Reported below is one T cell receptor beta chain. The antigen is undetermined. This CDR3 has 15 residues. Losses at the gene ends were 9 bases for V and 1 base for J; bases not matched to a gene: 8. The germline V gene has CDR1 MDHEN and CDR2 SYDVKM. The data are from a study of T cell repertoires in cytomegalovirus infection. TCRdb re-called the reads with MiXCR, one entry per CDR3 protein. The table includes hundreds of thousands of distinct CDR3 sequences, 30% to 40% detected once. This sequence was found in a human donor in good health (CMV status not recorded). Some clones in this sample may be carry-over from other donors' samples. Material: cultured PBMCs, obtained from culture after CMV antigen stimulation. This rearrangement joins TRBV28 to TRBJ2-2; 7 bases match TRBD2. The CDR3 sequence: CASLTGTMNTGELFF. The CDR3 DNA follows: TGTGCCAGTCTGACCGGGACTATGAACACCGGGGAGCTGTTTTTT.